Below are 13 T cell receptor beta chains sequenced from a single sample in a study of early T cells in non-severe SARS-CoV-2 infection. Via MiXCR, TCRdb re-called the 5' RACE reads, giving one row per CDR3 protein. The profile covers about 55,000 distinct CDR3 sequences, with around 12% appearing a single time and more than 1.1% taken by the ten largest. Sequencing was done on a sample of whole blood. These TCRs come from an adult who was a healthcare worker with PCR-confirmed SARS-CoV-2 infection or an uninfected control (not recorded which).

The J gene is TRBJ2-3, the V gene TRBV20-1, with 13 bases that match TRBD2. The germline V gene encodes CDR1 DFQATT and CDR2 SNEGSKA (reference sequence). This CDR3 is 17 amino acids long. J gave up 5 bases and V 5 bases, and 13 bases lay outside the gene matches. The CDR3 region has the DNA TGCAGTGCTCCCCTGACTAGCGGGGGGCTCGTGGGAGATACGCAGTATTTT. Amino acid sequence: CSAPLTSGGLVGDTQYF.

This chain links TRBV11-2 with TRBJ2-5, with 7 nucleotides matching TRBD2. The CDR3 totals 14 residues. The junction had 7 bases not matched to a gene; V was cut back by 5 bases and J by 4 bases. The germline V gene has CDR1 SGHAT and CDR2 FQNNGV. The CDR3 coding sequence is TGTGCCAGCAGCCTGGCGGGGGACCCAGAGACCCAGTACTTC. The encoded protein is CASSLAGDPETQYF.

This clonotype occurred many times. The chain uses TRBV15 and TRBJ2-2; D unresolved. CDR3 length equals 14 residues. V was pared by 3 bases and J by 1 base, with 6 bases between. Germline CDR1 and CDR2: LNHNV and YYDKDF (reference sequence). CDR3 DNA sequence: TGTGCCACCAGCAGCGGGTTGAACACCGGGGAGCTGTTTTTT. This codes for CATSSGLNTGELFF.

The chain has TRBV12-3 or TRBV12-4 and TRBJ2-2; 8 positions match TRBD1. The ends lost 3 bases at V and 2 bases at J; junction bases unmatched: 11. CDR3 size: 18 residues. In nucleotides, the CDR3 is TGTGCCAGCAGTTTGCACATGGGTCAGGGGGCAAACACCGGGGAGCTGTTTTTT. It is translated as CASSLHMGQGANTGELFF.

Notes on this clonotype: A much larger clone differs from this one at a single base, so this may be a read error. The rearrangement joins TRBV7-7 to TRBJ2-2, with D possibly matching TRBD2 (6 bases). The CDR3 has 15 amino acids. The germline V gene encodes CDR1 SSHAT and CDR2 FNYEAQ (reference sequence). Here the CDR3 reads CASSPDGTRGGEMFF. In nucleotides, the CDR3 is TGTGCTAGCAGCCCGGACGGTACTAGGGGCGGGGAGATGTTTTTT.

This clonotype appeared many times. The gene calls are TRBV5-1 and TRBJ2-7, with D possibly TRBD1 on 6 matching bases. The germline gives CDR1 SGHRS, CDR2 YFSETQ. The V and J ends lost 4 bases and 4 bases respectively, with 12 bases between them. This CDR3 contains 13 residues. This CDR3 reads CASSTDRLYEQYF. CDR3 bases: TGCGCCAGCAGCACGGACAGACTATACGAGCAGTACTTC. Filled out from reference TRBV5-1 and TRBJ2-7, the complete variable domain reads KAGVTQTPRYLIKTRGQQVTLSCSPISGHRSVSWYQQTPGQGLQFLFEYFSETQRNKGNFPGRFSGRQFSNSRSEMNVSTLELGDSALYLCASSTDRLYEQYFGPGTRLTVT.

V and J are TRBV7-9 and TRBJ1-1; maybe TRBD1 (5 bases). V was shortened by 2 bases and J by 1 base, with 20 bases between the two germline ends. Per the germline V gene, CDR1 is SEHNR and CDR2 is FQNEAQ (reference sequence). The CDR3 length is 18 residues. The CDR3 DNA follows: TGTGCCAGCAGCTTAACCTCCCGTCACGGGACCCCGAACACTGAAGCTTTCTTT. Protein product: CASSLTSRHGTPNTEAFF. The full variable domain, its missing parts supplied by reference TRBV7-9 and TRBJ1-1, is DTGVSQNPRHKITKRGQNVTFRCDPISEHNRLYWYRQTLGQGPEFLTYFQNEAQLEKSRLLSDRFSAERPKGSFSTLEIQRTEQGDSAMYLCASSLTSRHGTPNTEAFFGQGTRLTVV.

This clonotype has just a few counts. The CDR3 DNA is TGTGCCAGCAGCACACCCCACGGACACGCCTACGAGCAGTACTTC. Translation: CASSTPHGHAYEQYF. This rearrangement joins TRBV28 to TRBJ2-7; D is perhaps TRBD1 (5 bases). From germline, CDR1 is MDHEN and CDR2 SYDVKM. Trimming left V 6 bases short and J 2 bases short, with 17 bases between. This CDR3 contains 15 residues.

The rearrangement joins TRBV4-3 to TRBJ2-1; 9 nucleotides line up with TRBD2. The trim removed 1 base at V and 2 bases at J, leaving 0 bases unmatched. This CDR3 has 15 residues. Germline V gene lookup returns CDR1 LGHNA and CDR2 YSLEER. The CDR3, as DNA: TGCGCCAGCAGCCAAGGCGGGGGGGCCTACAATGAGCAGTTCTTC. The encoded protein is CASSQGGGAYNEQFF.

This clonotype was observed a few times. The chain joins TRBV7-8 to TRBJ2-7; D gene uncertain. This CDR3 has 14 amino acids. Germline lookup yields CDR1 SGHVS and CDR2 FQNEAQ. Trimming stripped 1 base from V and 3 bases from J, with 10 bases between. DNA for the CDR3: TGTGCCAGCAGCTTAGAACCGACGAGCTACGAGCAGTACTTC. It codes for CASSLEPTSYEQYF.

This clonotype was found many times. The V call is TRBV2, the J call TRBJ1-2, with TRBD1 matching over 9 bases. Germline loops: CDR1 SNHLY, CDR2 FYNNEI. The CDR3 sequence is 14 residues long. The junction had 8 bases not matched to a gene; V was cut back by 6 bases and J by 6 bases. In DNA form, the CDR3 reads TGTGCCAGCAGGGAGACCGGGACAGGGAATGGCTACACCTTC. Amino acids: CASRETGTGNGYTF.

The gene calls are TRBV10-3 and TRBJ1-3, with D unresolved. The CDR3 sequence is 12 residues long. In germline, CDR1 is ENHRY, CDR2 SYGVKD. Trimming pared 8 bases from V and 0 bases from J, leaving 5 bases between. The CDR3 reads CAIVGSGNTIYF. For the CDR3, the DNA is TGTGCCATCGTTGGCTCTGGAAACACCATATATTTT.

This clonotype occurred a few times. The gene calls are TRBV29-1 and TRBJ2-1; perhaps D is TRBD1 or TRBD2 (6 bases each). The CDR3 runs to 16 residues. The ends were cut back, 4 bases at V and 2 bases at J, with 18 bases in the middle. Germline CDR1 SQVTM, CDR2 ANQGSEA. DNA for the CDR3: TGCAGCGTTGTATCAGGAGGGGGTACGACCTACAATGAGCAGTTCTTC. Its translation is CSVVSGGGTTYNEQFF.